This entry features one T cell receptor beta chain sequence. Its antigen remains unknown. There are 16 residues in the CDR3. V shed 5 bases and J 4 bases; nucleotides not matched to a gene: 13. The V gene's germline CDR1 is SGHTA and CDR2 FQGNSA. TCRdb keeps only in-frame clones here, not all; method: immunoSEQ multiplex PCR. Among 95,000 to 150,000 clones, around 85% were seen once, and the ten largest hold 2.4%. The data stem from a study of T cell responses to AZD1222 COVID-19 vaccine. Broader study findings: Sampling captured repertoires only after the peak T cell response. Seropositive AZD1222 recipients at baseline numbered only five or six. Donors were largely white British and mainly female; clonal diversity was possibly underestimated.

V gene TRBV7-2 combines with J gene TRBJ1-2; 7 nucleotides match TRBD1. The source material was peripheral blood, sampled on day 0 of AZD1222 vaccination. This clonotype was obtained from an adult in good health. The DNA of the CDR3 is TGTGCCAGCAGCCAAGGGACAGCCACTCTTCCCTATGGCTACACCTTC. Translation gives CASSQGTATLPYGYTF. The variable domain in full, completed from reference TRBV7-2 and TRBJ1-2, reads GAGVSQSPSNKVTEKGKDVELRCDPISGHTALYWYRQSLGQGLEFLIYFQGNSAPDKSGLPSDRFSAERTGGSVSTLTIQRTQQEDSAVYLCASSQGTATLPYGYTFGSGTRLTVV.